This T cell receptor (beta chain) is drawn from a study of tumor and adjacent non-tumor tissue in lung cancer. At the level of the study: Patients comprised about a dozen adenocarcinoma, 2 squamous cell carcinoma and 1 small cell lung cancer.

Germline CDR1 MNHNS, CDR2 SASEGT. The CDR3 totals 14 residues. The V end was cut by 5 bases, the J end by 0 bases, with 11 bases between. This clonotype was counted at least ten times. The antigen is undetermined. TCRbeta libraries were built with three rounds of nested PCR, modified from ARM-PCR. TCRdb fed the multiplex PCR reads into MiXCR, producing one record per CDR3 protein. The table shows some 80,000 distinct CDR3 sequences, with 76% occurring only once. This sample's RNA came from whole unsorted tissue. Distant lung tissue was collected more than 3 cm away from the tumor edge. Study-level results: Tumor tissue had significantly higher TCR diversity than normal lung. In normal lung, the top 100 clones were significantly more dominant than in tumor.

The receptor was derived from a man aged 70-80 years with non-small cell lung cancer. The sequencing sample was made of distant non-tumor lung tissue. This chain uses TRBV6-1 with TRBJ2-7, with D possibly TRBD1 on 5 matching bases. The CDR3 sequence is CASSIGHLSYEQYF. The CDR3 region has the DNA TGTGCCAGCAGTATAGGACACCTCTCCTACGAGCAGTACTTC.